This TCR beta chain came from a study of Ad26.COV2.S vaccination and SARS-CoV-2 variants. Turning to the study itself: Of the COV1001 trial arms, the Ad26.COV2.S arm included the donor. Whole-study results and caveats: People who got the vaccine had more spike-specific TCR breadth than people who got placebo.

Note on this clone: Its antigen remains unknown.

The protocol was immunoSEQ multiplex PCR, while the TCRdb copy is restricted to in-frame clones and leaves out a portion. The data hold around 320,000 clones, with 86% observed a single time. Treatment noted: roughly 20 received Ad26.COV2.S at low or high dose, single or two shots; roughly 5 received placebo; per-sample allocation not given. The samples were gathered on day 63 after the first injection of vaccine or placebo. Trimming cost V 5 bases and J 4 bases; bases outside gene matches: 7. Germline lookup yields CDR1 ENHRY and CDR2 SYGVKD. This CDR3 spans 14 amino acids. The gene calls are TRBV10-3 and TRBJ1-1; 7 positions match TRBD1. The specimen was peripheral blood, collected in a trial of Ad26.COV2.S vaccine versus placebo. The sequence was obtained from a person between 18 and 65 years old who received the Ad26.COV2.S COVID-19 vaccine or a placebo. The CDR3 region has the DNA TGTGCCATCAGTCCCGGACAGGAATTCACTGAAGCTTTCTTT. Translated: CAISPGQEFTEAFF.